The 14 T cell receptor beta chains below were found in one sample sequenced in a study of early T cells in non-severe SARS-CoV-2 infection. From the 5' RACE reads, TCRdb called clonotypes with MiXCR, one entry per CDR3 protein. The top ten clones hold roughly 8% of a sample with about 83,000 distinct CDR3 sequences, 10% of them seen once. Sample: whole blood, taken at baseline. These receptor sequences come from an adult who was a healthcare worker with PCR-confirmed SARS-CoV-2 infection or an uninfected control (not recorded which).

The chain links TRBV12-3 or TRBV12-4 to TRBJ1-2, with D unresolved. The CDR3 length is 15 residues. Trimming stripped 5 bases from V and 8 bases from J, with 21 bases between. The CDR3 is CASSLRGGSRSGYTF. CDR3 in DNA: TGTGCCAGCAGTCTCCGGGGTGGGAGTAGATCAGGCTACACCTTC.

The V call is TRBV6-5, the J call TRBJ2-2; D call uncertain. Between the trimmed V and J ends, which lost 6 bases and 0 bases, there was a span of 14 bases. CDR1 MNHEY and CDR2 SVGAGI come from the germline V gene. The CDR3 length is 16 residues. CDR3 sequence: CASRPHRGANTGELFF. The CDR3 coding sequence is TGTGCCAGCAGGCCTCACAGAGGCGCGAACACCGGGGAGCTGTTTTTT.

This chain joins TRBV29-1 and TRBJ2-1; 10 positions match TRBD1. CDR1 is SQVTM, CDR2 ANQGSEA, per germline. With 7 bases clipped from V and 7 bases from J, the junction kept 10 bases outside the gene matches. The CDR3 consists of 14 residues. Here the CDR3 reads CSAGRDRGGNEQFF. CDR3 in DNA: TGCAGCGCTGGCCGGGACAGGGGAGGAAATGAGCAGTTCTTC.

The chain couples TRBV5-1 to TRBJ2-2; TRBD2 might be the D (5 bases). V lost 4 bases, J lost 8 bases, and 15 bases lay in between. This CDR3 has 14 amino acids. CDR1 and CDR2 from the germline V gene are SGHRS and YFSETQ. The CDR3 loop is CASSGSLLEGELFF. In nucleotides, the CDR3 is TGCGCCAGCAGCGGGAGCCTCCTTGAAGGGGAGCTGTTTTTT.

This clonotype came up a few times. V and J are TRBV9 and TRBJ2-1; the D call may be TRBD1 or TRBD2 (5 bases each). Germline loops: CDR1 SGDLS, CDR2 YYNGEE. The CDR3 runs 15 residues. V lost 0 bases to trimming and J lost 5 bases, with 12 bases between them. CDR3 DNA: TGTGCCAGCAGCGTAGAGGTAGGGACCCACAATGAGCAGTTCTTC. Encoded protein: CASSVEVGTHNEQFF.

The chain recombines TRBV28 with TRBJ2-5, with a tentative D call TRBD2 (5 bases). The CDR3 totals 15 residues. Germline V CDR1 and CDR2: MDHEN, SYDVKM. Trimming removed 4 bases from V and 5 bases from J, with 17 bases in between. This CDR3 reads CASSSPSRGSETQYF. The CDR3 DNA follows: TGTGCCAGCAGTTCTCCTAGCCGGGGTTCTGAGACCCAGTACTTC.

Many counts were recorded for this clonotype. This chain uses TRBV3-1 with TRBJ1-1; TRBD1 matches 7 bases. Per germline, CDR1 LGHDT and CDR2 YNNKEL (reference sequence). This CDR3 has 18 amino acids. V dropped 4 bases and J dropped 0; count of bases not matched to a gene: 14. The CDR3 coding sequence is TGTGCCAGCAGCCGAGCCCGTCGGACAGGTACTATGAACACTGAAGCTTTCTTT. Encoded protein: CASSRARRTGTMNTEAFF.

This clonotype was recorded a few times. The chain recombines TRBV28 with TRBJ2-7; D unclear. Trimming stripped 5 bases from V and 6 bases from J, with 8 bases between. There are 11 residues in the CDR3. The V gene's germline CDR1 is MDHEN and CDR2 SYDVKM. Here the CDR3 reads CASSGTIEQYF. The CDR3 region has the DNA TGTGCCAGCAGTGGTACAATCGAGCAGTACTTC.

This clonotype is deemed medium-sized. The chain uses TRBV7-9 and TRBJ2-1; 9 nucleotides line up with TRBD2. The CDR3 extends over 17 amino acids. V lost 4 bases to trimming and J lost 9 bases; unmatched junction nucleotides: 16. Germline CDR1 and CDR2: SEHNR and FQNEAQ (reference sequence). CDR3 amino acids: CASSSTELVAGVGEQFF. In DNA form, the CDR3 reads TGTGCCAGCAGCTCAACCGAGTTGGTAGCGGGAGTCGGTGAGCAGTTCTTC.

This clonotype was observed a few times. The V gene is TRBV12-3 or TRBV12-4, the J gene TRBJ2-7; 10 nucleotides agree with TRBD2. J gave up 4 bases and V 5 bases, and 14 bases lay outside the gene matches. The CDR3 has 17 residues. In DNA form, the CDR3 reads TGTGCCAGCAGTAGAAAGGGAGCGGGAGGGCTATCTTACGAGCAGTACTTC. This encodes CASSRKGAGGLSYEQYF.

The chain is built from TRBV6-1 and TRBJ2-6; 7 bases align to TRBD1. CDR3 length equals 17 residues. Germline CDR1 reads MNHNS; CDR2 reads SASEGT. Unmatched junction bases numbered 9, after V lost 7 bases and J lost 0 bases. Here the CDR3 reads CASNTGAANSGANVLTF. CDR3 DNA: TGTGCCAGCAATACAGGGGCCGCTAACTCTGGGGCCAACGTCCTGACTTTC.

This clonotype was found a few times. The rearrangement joins TRBV20-1 to TRBJ2-7; a weak D match, TRBD2 (6 bases). V was pared by 0 bases and J by 1 base, with 16 bases between. There are 16 residues in the CDR3. Per germline, CDR1 DFQATT and CDR2 SNEGSKA (reference sequence). CDR3 nucleotides: TGCAGTGCTAGAGACTTCCGACGGGACTTATCCTACGAGCAGTACTTC. Its translation is CSARDFRRDLSYEQYF.

This clonotype was recorded a few times. The V call is TRBV7-9, the J call TRBJ1-6; D may be TRBD1 (5 bases). Germline V gene sequence: CDR1 SEHNR, CDR2 FQNEAQ (reference sequence). The CDR3 length is 14 residues. The V gene lost 4 bases and the J gene lost 9 bases, with 13 bases spanning the gap. The CDR3 DNA reads as TGTGCCAGCAGCTCGATGGGGGGAATTTCACCCCTCCACTTT. It encodes CASSSMGGISPLHF.

This clonotype appeared a few times. V usage is TRBV7-3 and J usage is TRBJ2-3; 9 bases line up with TRBD2. The V segment lost 5 bases and the J segment 1 base; nucleotides outside the gene matches: 4. Germline-derived CDR1 and CDR2 are SGHTA and FQGTGA. The CDR3 loop spans 15 amino acids. The CDR3, as DNA: TGTGCCAGCAGCGTGACTAGCGGACGCACAGATACGCAGTATTTT. This codes for CASSVTSGRTDTQYF.